This T cell receptor (beta chain) was sequenced in a study of T-cell reconstitution after alpha-beta-depleted transplantation in children. Overall study results and limits: Approximately two months post-transplant, alpha-beta T cells reportedly originated from several hundred expanded graft clones.

TCRbeta library construction was performed incorporating unique molecular identifiers. One entry per CDR3 protein results from TCRdb running MiXCR on the PCR reads. In the table there are approximately 32,000 distinct CDR3 sequences, under 8% of which are singletons. The V gene end was trimmed by 2 bases and the J gene end by 8 bases; junction bases not matched to a gene: 5. Per germline, CDR1 LGHNA and CDR2 YSLEER. The CDR3 totals 14 residues. This clonotype was seen a single time. The antigen is unknown. V and J are TRBV4-3 and TRBJ2-1; 8 nucleotides align to TRBD2. This TCR came from a child under two years old who had a stem cell transplant for acute myeloid leukemia, so the T cells may come from the graft donor. The specimen was peripheral blood, collected 60 days after TCRalphabeta/CD19-depleted stem cell transplant. CDR3 sequence: CASSQLGTSDEQFF. The DNA of the CDR3 is TGCGCCAGCAGCCAACTCGGGACTAGTGATGAGCAGTTCTTC.